This T cell receptor beta chain was retrieved from a study of blood T cell repertoires in COVID-19. Study-level information: In each case, the material was cDNA or gDNA derived from T cells, B-cell-depleted T cells, or PBMCs.

The table came from immunoSEQ multiplex PCR; TCRdb's copy has only in-frame clones and leaves some out. Here the sample spans a few hundred thousand clones, about 89% being singletons. Germline assignment: CDR1 SEHNR and CDR2 FQNEAQ (reference sequence). The junction had 2 bases not matched to a gene; V was cut back by 5 bases and J by 5 bases. This CDR3 comprises 13 residues. The source of this sequence is a man between 40 and 49 years old in a cohort exposed to, infected with or recovered from COVID-19 (not recorded which). The sequenced sample consisted of PBMCs or T cells enriched from blood (not recorded which). The V call is TRBV7-9, the J call TRBJ1-5; 8 positions agree with TRBD1. The CDR3 is CASSQTGDQPQHF. Here the CDR3 DNA reads TGTGCCAGCAGCCAGACAGGGGATCAGCCCCAGCATTTT.